The present entry profiles one T cell receptor (beta chain) with its context. Antigen unknown. Time point reported: week 11, during vaccination. What each vaccine dose contained was 300 ug of mutant IDH1 20-mer peptide, accompanied by topical imiquimod. These data belong to a study of a mutant IDH1 vaccine in newly diagnosed glioma. Study as a whole: At weeks 1, 3, 5, 7, 11, 15, 19 and 23, patients received a vaccination, eight in all. Of treated patients, around 62% were men and approximately 40% women, averaging roughly 37 years. Former treatment meant radiotherapy, temozolomide, or both; the majority had gotten both.

Overall study findings and caveats: Among patients, 80% to 95% showed immune responses induced by the vaccine.

Between the trimmed V and J ends, which lost 7 bases and 4 bases, there was a span of 25 bases. Germline CDR1 and CDR2: MDHEN and SYDVKM. CDR3 size: 17 residues. TCRdb keeps only in-frame clones here, not all; method: immunoSEQ multiplex PCR. The sample lists around 100,000 clones, about 90% occurring once. This sample comprised PBMCs, obtained from a glioma patient whose treatment included an IDH1 peptide vaccine. This clonotype was obtained from a woman between 50 and 59 years old with glioma. The V and J genes are TRBV28 and TRBJ1-2, with D tentatively TRBD1 (6 bases). As DNA, the CDR3 is TGTGCCAGCAACGCACAGGGCCACGAAGGCCAACTCTATGGCTACACCTTC. Amino acids: CASNAQGHEGQLYGYTF.